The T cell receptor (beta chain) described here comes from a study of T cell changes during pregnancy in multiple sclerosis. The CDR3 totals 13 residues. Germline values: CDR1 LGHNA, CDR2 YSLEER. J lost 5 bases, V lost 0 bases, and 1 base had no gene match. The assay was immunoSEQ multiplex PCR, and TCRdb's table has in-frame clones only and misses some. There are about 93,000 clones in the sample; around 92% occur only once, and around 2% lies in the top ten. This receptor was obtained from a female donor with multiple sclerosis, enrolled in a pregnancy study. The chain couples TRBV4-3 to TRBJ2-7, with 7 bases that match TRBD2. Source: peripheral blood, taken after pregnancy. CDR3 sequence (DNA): TGCGCCAGCAGCCAAGAGGGAGGGGACGAGCAGTACTTC. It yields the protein CASSQEGGDEQYF.